This T cell receptor (beta chain) stems from a study of shared clonotypes between healthy human individuals. Study-wide results and caveats: Sequencing depth was expected to influence donor clonotype sharing.

Once extracted for a subset, genomic DNA was divided evenly among several immunoSEQ plates. Profiled with immunoSEQ multiplex PCR; TCRdb holds only in-frame clones, not every one. The data hold under 1,100,000 clones, with roughly 74% observed a single time. CDR1 SGHRS and CDR2 YFSETQ come from the germline V gene. V trimming: 6 bases; J trimming: 2 bases; junction bases outside the gene matches: 4. CDR3 length: 13 amino acids. Concerning this clone: Its specificity is not known.

This TCR derives from a man aged 18 to 29 in good health. Some clones in this sample may be carry-over from other donors' samples. V gene TRBV5-1 combines with J gene TRBJ2-5, with TRBD1 matching 7 bases. Sequencing was done on a sample of memory CD4+ T cells from PBMCs. This sample's subset: CD45RA-negative fraction. The CDR3 here is CASTQGEQETQYF. CDR3 nucleotide sequence: TGCGCCAGCACCCAGGGGGAACAAGAGACCCAGTACTTC. The full variable domain, its missing parts supplied by reference TRBV5-1 and TRBJ2-5, is KAGVTQTPRYLIKTRGQQVTLSCSPISGHRSVSWYQQTPGQGLQFLFEYFSETQRNKGNFPGRFSGRQFSNSRSEMNVSTLELGDSALYLCASTQGEQETQYFGPGTRLLVL.